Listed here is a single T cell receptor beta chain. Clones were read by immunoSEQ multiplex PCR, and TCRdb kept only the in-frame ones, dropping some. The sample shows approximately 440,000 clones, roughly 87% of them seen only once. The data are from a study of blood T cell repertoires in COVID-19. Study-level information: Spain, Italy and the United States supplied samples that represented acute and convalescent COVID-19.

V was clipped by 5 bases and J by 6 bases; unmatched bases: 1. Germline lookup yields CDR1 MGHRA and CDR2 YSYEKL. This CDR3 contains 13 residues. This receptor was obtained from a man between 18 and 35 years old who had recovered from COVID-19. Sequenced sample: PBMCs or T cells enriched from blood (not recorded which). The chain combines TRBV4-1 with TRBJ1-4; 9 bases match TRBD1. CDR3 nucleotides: TGCGCCAGCAGCAACAGGGGGCATGAAAAACTGTTTTTT. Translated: CASSNRGHEKLFF.